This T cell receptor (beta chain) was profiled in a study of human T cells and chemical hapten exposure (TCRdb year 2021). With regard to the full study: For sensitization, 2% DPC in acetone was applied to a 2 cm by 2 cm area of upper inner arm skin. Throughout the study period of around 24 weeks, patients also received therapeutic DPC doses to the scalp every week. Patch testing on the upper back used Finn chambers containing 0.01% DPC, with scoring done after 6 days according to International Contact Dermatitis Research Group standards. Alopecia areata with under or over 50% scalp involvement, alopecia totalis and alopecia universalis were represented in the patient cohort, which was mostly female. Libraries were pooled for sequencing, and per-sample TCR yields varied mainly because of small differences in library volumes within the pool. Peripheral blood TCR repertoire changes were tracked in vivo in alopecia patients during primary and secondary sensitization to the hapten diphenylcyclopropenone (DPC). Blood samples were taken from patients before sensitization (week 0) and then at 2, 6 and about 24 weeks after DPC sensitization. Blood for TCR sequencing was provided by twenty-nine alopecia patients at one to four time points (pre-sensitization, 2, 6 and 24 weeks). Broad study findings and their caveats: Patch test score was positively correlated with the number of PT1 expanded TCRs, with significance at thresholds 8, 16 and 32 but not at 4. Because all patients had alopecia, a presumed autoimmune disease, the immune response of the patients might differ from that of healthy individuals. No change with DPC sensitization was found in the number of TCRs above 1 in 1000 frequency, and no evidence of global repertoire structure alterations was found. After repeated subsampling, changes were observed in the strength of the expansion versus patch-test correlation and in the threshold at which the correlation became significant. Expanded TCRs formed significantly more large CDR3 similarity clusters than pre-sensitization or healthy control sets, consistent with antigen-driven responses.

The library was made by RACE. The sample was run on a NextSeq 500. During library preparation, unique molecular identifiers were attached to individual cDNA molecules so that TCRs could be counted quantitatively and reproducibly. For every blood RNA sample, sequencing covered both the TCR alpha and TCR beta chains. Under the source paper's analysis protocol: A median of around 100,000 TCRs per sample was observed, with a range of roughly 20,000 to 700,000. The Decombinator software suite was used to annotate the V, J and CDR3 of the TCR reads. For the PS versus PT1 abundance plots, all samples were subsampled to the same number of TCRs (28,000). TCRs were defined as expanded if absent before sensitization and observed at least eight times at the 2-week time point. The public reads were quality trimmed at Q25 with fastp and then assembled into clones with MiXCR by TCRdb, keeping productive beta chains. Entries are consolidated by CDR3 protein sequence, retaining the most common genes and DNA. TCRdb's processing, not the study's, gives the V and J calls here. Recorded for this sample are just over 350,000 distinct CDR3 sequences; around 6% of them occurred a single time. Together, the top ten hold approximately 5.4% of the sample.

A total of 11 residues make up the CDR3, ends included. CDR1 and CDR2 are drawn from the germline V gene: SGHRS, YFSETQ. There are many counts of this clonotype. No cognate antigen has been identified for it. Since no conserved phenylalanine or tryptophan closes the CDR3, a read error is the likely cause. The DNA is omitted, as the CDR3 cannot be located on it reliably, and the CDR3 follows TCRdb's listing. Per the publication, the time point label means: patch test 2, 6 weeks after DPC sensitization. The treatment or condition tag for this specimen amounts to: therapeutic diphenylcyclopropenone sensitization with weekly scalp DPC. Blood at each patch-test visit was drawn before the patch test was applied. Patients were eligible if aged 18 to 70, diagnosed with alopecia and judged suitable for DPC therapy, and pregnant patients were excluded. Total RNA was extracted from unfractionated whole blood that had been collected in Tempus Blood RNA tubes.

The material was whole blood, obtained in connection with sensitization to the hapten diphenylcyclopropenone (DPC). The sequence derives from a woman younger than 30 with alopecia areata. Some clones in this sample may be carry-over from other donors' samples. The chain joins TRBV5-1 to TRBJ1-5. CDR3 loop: CASSLAVGGLC.